These T cell receptor beta chains were read from a single sample in a study of blood T cell repertoires in COVID-19. Generated by immunoSEQ multiplex PCR, the TCRdb table keeps only in-frame clones and is missing some. Seen here are tens of thousands of clones, roughly four fifths observed once, and the top ten hold about 6%. Material for sequencing was peripheral blood. These receptors were collected from a woman between 55 and 75 years old with acute or convalescent COVID-19. Both conserved end residues are part of each CDR3. A D gene is named only where the DNA matches it firmly. Expanded clones get a size class; other rows say once, few or many, or leave the size out.

TRBJ1-2 | few | TRBV6-2/TRBV6-3 | - | TGTGCCAGCAGTTACCCCGTGGGCTGGTACACCTTC | CASSYPVGWYTF
TRBJ1-6 | - | TRBV9 | - | TGTGCCAGCACCAAAGAAGGGACTAGCTCCTATAATTCACCCCTCCACTTT | CASTKEGTSSYNSPLHF
TRBJ2-7 | - | TRBV6-6 | - | TGTGCCAGCAGTTGGGACATACCCTACGAGCAGTACTTC | CASSWDIPYEQYF
TRBJ1-1 | - | TRBV12-3/TRBV12-4 | - | TGTGCCAGCAGTCCCCTTGGGGCTCTCGTAGCTTTCTTT | CASSPLGALVAFF
TRBJ2-1 | - | TRBV10-1 | TRBD1 | TGCGCCAGCAAATTTTCAGGGGGCAATGAGCAGTTCTTC | CASKFSGGNEQFF
TRBJ2-3 | - | TRBV15 | TRBD1 | TGTGCCACCAGCAGAGATCGGGGACAGGCCGGGGATACGCAGTATTTT | CATSRDRGQAGDTQYF
TRBJ1-5 | - | TRBV5-1 | TRBD1 | TGCGCCAGCAGCTTGGTGGGGGACAGAGATCAGCCCCAGCATTTT | CASSLVGDRDQPQHF
TRBJ1-3 | - | TRBV9 | - | TGTGCCAGCAGCGTAGCCGAGGGGGGGACCATATATTTT | CASSVAEGGTIYF
TRBJ1-2 | - | TRBV6-5 | - | TGTGCCAGCACCGGGGGAGGAGGGGCAGCGGGGGGCTACACCTTC | CASTGGGGAAGGYTF
TRBJ1-3 | - | TRBV5-6 | - | TGTGCCAGCACCGGACAGACTGGAAACACCATATATTTT | CASTGQTGNTIYF
TRBJ1-5 | once | TRBV27 | TRBD1 | TGTGCCAGCAGAAAGGACAGGGCCAATCAGCCCCAGCATTTT | CASRKDRANQPQHF
TRBJ2-3 | - | TRBV9 | TRBD2 | TGTGCCAGCAGCGTAGCCAACGGGGGGGCAACAGATACGCAGTATTTT | CASSVANGGATDTQYF
TRBJ2-3 | - | TRBV5-1 | - | TGCGCCAGCAGCTTAATCCGAGATACGCAGTATTTT | CASSLIRDTQYF
TRBJ1-1 | - | TRBV6-5 | - | TGTGCCAGCAGTCGAGGGAGGTCCCCAACTGAAGCTTTCTTT | CASSRGRSPTEAFF
TRBJ1-3 | - | TRBV5-5 | - | TGTGCCAGCAGCTTAAGGCAGGGCTCTGGAAACACCATATATTTT | CASSLRQGSGNTIYF
TRBJ2-1 | once | TRBV30 | TRBD2 | TGTGCCTGGAGTGTATCGGGGGGCTCCTACAATGAGCAGTTCTTC | CAWSVSGGSYNEQFF
TRBJ1-1 | few | TRBV5-1 | TRBD1 | TGCGCCAGCAGCTTTACCGGGACAGGGAGTGTGAACACTGAAGCTTTCTTT | CASSFTGTGSVNTEAFF
TRBJ1-4 | - | TRBV20-1 | - | TGCAGTGCTCCGCGTTTAGAAAAACTGTTTTTT | CSAPRLEKLFF
TRBJ2-3 | - | TRBV9 | TRBD2 | TGTGCCAGCAGCGTCGGGGGGGTTCGGACAGATACGCAGTATTTT | CASSVGGVRTDTQYF
TRBJ1-4 | - | TRBV4-1 | - | TGCGCCAGCAGCCATAGACAGCTGTCTAATGAAAAACTGTTTTTT | CASSHRQLSNEKLFF
TRBJ1-2 | - | TRBV2 | - | TGTGCCACCCGGGGGGGGGTCTATGGCTACACCTTC | CATRGGVYGYTF
TRBJ1-2 | - | TRBV19 | TRBD1 | TGTGCCAGTAGTTCCAGACAGGGGCCACAGAATGGCTACACCTTC | CASSSRQGPQNGYTF
TRBJ1-2 | few | TRBV2 | - | TGTGCCAGCAGTGAACGGGGATATGGCTACACCTTC | CASSERGYGYTF
TRBJ1-1 | - | TRBV11-2 | TRBD1 | TGTGCCAGCAGCTTACGACAGGGCACTGAAGCTTTCTTT | CASSLRQGTEAFF
TRBJ2-2 | few | TRBV5-1 | - | TGCGCCAGCAGCATGGCTACCCCGGACACCGGGGAGCTGTTTTTT | CASSMATPDTGELFF
TRBJ1-1 | - | TRBV11-3 | - | TGTGCCAGCAGCCCACCGCAAGCCACTGAAGCTTTCTTT | CASSPPQATEAFF
TRBJ1-5 | - | TRBV29-1 | TRBD1 | TGCAGCGCATCTACAGGGGTCAATCAGCCCCAGCATTTT | CSASTGVNQPQHF
TRBJ1-1 | - | TRBV30 | - | TGTGCCTGGAGTTCACCGGGATCCTCGGGGGGCACTGAAGCTTTCTTT | CAWSSPGSSGGTEAFF
TRBJ2-5 | - | TRBV3-1/TRBV3-2 | TRBD2 | TGTGCCAGCAGCCGAGACCTAGCGGGGGGGCCGAAGACCCAGTACTTC | CASSRDLAGGPKTQYF
TRBJ2-2 | once | TRBV7-9 | TRBD2 | TGTGCCAGCAGCTTAGGACTAGCGGGGGTCACCGGGGAGCTGTTTTTT | CASSLGLAGVTGELFF
TRBJ1-1 | - | TRBV27 | - | TGTGCCAGCAGCTTCTCCGGAGTAGCGAACACTGAAGCTTTCTTT | CASSFSGVANTEAFF